This paragraph covers one T cell receptor (beta chain) sequence. Its antigen is not known. The data were taken from a study of shared clonotypes between healthy human individuals. The overall study: CD8 memory received one plate per donor, CD8 naive two, CD4 memory three and CD4 naive three.

CDR3 length: 17 amino acids. V lost 5 bases, J lost 1 base, and 18 bases lay in between. CDR1 PRHDT and CDR2 FYEKMQ come from the germline V gene (reference sequence). Researchers divided each subset's genomic DNA evenly across several immunoSEQ plates. DNA at 200 ng, roughly 27,000 T cell genomes, went into sorted-subset replicate PCRs. Repertoires were generated with immunoSEQ multiplex PCR, while TCRdb's copy carries only in-frame clones and drops some. The repertoire holds 1,400,000 or so clones, with approximately 98.5% as singletons. Study-level results: Clonotype sharing among donors was expected to depend on sequencing depth.

This clonotype was sampled from a man aged 30-40 years in good health. Sequencing was performed on naive CD4+ T cells sorted from blood. The subset here: CD45RA+ positively selected. The gene calls are TRBV13 and TRBJ1-3; D unclear. The CDR3 spells CASSPRWLARSGNTIYF. The CDR3 bases are TGTGCCAGCAGCCCACGCTGGTTGGCGCGTTCTGGAAACACCATATATTTT.